This T cell receptor beta chain was observed in a study of patients and donors after allogeneic stem cell transplantation. Unmatched junction bases numbered 5, after V lost 4 bases and J lost 8 bases. CDR3 length equals 15 residues. Per germline, CDR1 SGHVS and CDR2 FQNEAQ. MiXCR was run by TCRdb on the RT-PCR reads, yielding one entry per CDR3 protein. This table has approximately 37,000 distinct CDR3 sequences, 25% to 40% appearing once. This receptor was identified in a human donor who was either an allogeneic HSCT recipient or a stem cell or donor lymphocyte infusion donor (not recorded which). It is not recorded whose cells these are; they may come from a transplant donor. The rearrangement links TRBV7-8 to TRBJ2-1; 13 bases line up with TRBD2. The sequenced material came from blood, either unsorted or a sorted T cell fraction (not recorded which). In DNA, the CDR3 is TGTGCCAGCAGCTCCTGGACTAGCGGGAGTTATGAGCAGTTCTTC. This codes for CASSSWTSGSYEQFF.